This is a list of T cell receptor beta chains from one sample in a study of control samples from healthy donors and cancer patients. Clones were read by immunoSEQ multiplex PCR, and TCRdb kept only the in-frame ones, dropping some. The table lists around 41,000 clones, 90% to 95% of them singletons. Source material: blood. The receptors come from a man between 60 and 75 years old in good health. The CDR3 runs from the conserved cysteine through the conserved F or W. Each record gives: V gene, D gene, clone size, J gene, CDR3 DNA, CDR3 protein. D genes are given only for firm matches. Expanded clones get a size class; other rows say once, few or many, or leave the size out.

v_call: TRBV11-2; d_call: NA; clone_size: NA; j_call: TRBJ2-5; cdr3_nt: TGTGCCAGCAGCCCCCAAGGGGAGACCCAGTACTTC; cdr3_aa: CASSPQGETQYF
v_call: TRBV5-1; d_call: NA; clone_size: once; j_call: TRBJ2-3; cdr3_nt: TGCGCCAACAGCTTGGGCGGGGATAGCACAGATACGCAGTATTTT; cdr3_aa: CANSLGGDSTDTQYF
v_call: TRBV3-1/TRBV3-2; d_call: NA; clone_size: NA; j_call: TRBJ2-7; cdr3_nt: TGTGCCAGCAGCCAAGGATATAGGGGTGCCTACGAGCAGTACTTC; cdr3_aa: CASSQGYRGAYEQYF
v_call: TRBV19; d_call: NA; clone_size: NA; j_call: TRBJ2-1; cdr3_nt: TGTGCCAGTAGTACCCATCAGGGAAATGAGCAGTTCTTC; cdr3_aa: CASSTHQGNEQFF
v_call: TRBV5-1; d_call: TRBD1; clone_size: NA; j_call: TRBJ2-7; cdr3_nt: TGCGCCAGCAGGTATACCGGGACAGTCGACGAGCAGTACTTC; cdr3_aa: CASRYTGTVDEQYF
v_call: TRBV2; d_call: TRBD1; clone_size: NA; j_call: TRBJ1-4; cdr3_nt: TGTGCCAGCAGCCTGACAGGGCTTGTCGAAAAACTGTTTTTT; cdr3_aa: CASSLTGLVEKLFF
v_call: TRBV14; d_call: NA; clone_size: NA; j_call: TRBJ2-7; cdr3_nt: TGTGCCAGCAGCTACGGACCTGGCTCCTACGAGCAGTACTTC; cdr3_aa: CASSYGPGSYEQYF
v_call: TRBV7-8; d_call: NA; clone_size: once; j_call: TRBJ1-5; cdr3_nt: TGTGCCAGCAGCTTTACTCGGGGGGCTAATAGCAATCAGCCCCAGCATTTT; cdr3_aa: CASSFTRGANSNQPQHF
v_call: TRBV9; d_call: NA; clone_size: NA; j_call: TRBJ1-1; cdr3_nt: TGTGCCAGCAGCGTAGAGGCGACCCTATCGAACACTGAAGCTTTCTTT; cdr3_aa: CASSVEATLSNTEAFF
v_call: TRBV3-1/TRBV3-2; d_call: NA; clone_size: NA; j_call: TRBJ1-2; cdr3_nt: TGTGCCAGCAGCCAAGATGTACTCTATGGCTACACCTTC; cdr3_aa: CASSQDVLYGYTF
v_call: TRBV19; d_call: NA; clone_size: NA; j_call: TRBJ2-7; cdr3_nt: TGTGCCAGTAGTATAGAAGAGCGATACGAGCAGTACTTC; cdr3_aa: CASSIEERYEQYF
v_call: TRBV7-9; d_call: TRBD1; clone_size: NA; j_call: TRBJ2-7; cdr3_nt: TGTGCCAGCAGCCCACAGGGGAGCTCCTACGAGCAGTACTTC; cdr3_aa: CASSPQGSSYEQYF